This record concerns one TCR beta chain sequence. Its antigen is unidentified. The data originate from a study of graft-versus-host responses after intestinal transplantation. Turning to the study itself: Among the recipients, transplants were multivisceral, liver-intestinal, or isolated intestinal. Anti-thymocyte globulin induction, then tacrolimus and steroids for two to four years, went to all recipients. Study results and caveats: GvH clones appeared in recipient marrow, some first in ileum or blood. Peak GvH clone levels in circulation were associated with early post-transplant HvG declines.

Clones were sequenced by immunoSEQ multiplex PCR, and TCRdb holds only the in-frame ones, with some missing. Of under 150,000 clones in the sample, over 75% were seen once. The germline gives CDR1 SGHRS, CDR2 YFSETQ. Trimming cost V 1 base and J 0 bases; bases outside gene matches: 1. The CDR3 has 14 amino acids. This TCR was recovered from a human donor who received an intestinal transplant. The chain recombines TRBV5-1 with TRBJ2-7; TRBD2 matches at 7 bases. The specimen comprised unstimulated CD4+ T cells sorted from spleen or lymph node cells, sampled before intestinal transplant. CDR3 coding DNA: TGCGCCAGCAGCTTGAGCGGGAACTCCTACGAGCAGTACTTC. It encodes CASSLSGNSYEQYF.